Following are 27 T cell receptor beta chains from one sample sequenced in a study of T cells expressing NK-cell markers. TCRdb reworked the 5' RACE reads into one entry per CDR3 protein, no DNA. This sample contains over 150,000 distinct CDR3 sequences. The specimen was blood T cells: a sorted CD56 or NKG2C T cell subset, CD4+ or CD8+ T cells, or bulk PBMC T cells (not recorded which). Receptors originate from a man aged 18 to 69 in good health.

The gene calls are TRBV19 and TRBJ2-7; as DNA is missing, the TRBD1 call by TCRdb cannot be tested. Per germline, CDR1 LNHDA and CDR2 SQIVND (reference sequence). CDR3 length equals 15 residues. CDR3 sequence reads: CASSAGTGRSYEQYF.

The CDR3 reads CATSRDNYEQYF. The rearrangement links TRBV15 to TRBJ2-7. Germline assignment: CDR1 LNHNV and CDR2 YYDKDF (reference sequence). CDR3 length: 12 residues.

The V and J genes are TRBV11-1 and TRBJ2-3. Germline CDR1 SGHAT, CDR2 FQDESV (reference sequence). This CDR3 region has 17 residues. The CDR3 reads CASSLVHRAELTDTQYF.

CDR3 protein: CASSEGQGGDEQFF. V usage is TRBV6-1 and J usage is TRBJ2-1; with no DNA, the TCRdb D assignment of TRBD1 cannot be verified. Germline V gives CDR1 MNHNS, CDR2 SASEGT. The CDR3 covers 14 residues.

The chain carries TRBV5-1 and TRBJ2-2; TCRdb names TRBD1, which stays unverified in the absence of DNA. Looked up from germline, CDR1 is SGHRS and CDR2 is YFSETQ. The CDR3 length is 15 residues. CDR3 in amino acids: CASSPRQAGTGELFF.

The chain has TRBV7-8 and TRBJ1-3; the TCRdb call, TRBD1, lacks DNA for checking. CDR1 and CDR2 from the germline V gene are SGHVS and FQNEAQ. The CDR3 spans 15 residues. This CDR3 reads CASSLALQGRNTIYF.

The chain recombines TRBV13 with TRBJ2-1; TCRdb outputs TRBD1, but without DNA this stays unchecked. The CDR3 is made up of 14 amino acids. Germline V CDR1 and CDR2: PRHDT, FYEKMQ (reference sequence). CDR3 sequence: CASSLRPGSSEQFF.

The chain joins TRBV3-1 to TRBJ1-1; without DNA, the TCRdb call of TRBD1 cannot be checked. The CDR3 covers 15 residues. The germline V gene has CDR1 LGHDT and CDR2 YNNKEL (reference sequence). CDR3 sequence reads: CASSQDLDRYTEAFF. The entire variable domain, with the rest obtained from reference TRBV3-1 and TRBJ1-1, is as follows: DTAVSQTPKYLVTQMGNDKSIKCEQNLGHDTMYWYKQDSKKFLKIMFSYNNKELIINETVPNRFSPKSPDKAHLNLHINSLELGDSAVYFCASSQDLDRYTEAFFGQGTRLTVV.

The gene calls are TRBV12-3 or TRBV12-4 and TRBJ1-1. The CDR3 spans 12 residues. CDR3 amino acids: CASSLLMAEAFF.

The gene calls are TRBV6-2 or TRBV6-3 and TRBJ2-3; no DNA is available, so the TRBD2 call from TCRdb remains unchecked. CDR1 and CDR2 (germline): MNHEY, SVGEGT. The CDR3 runs to 14 residues. The chain's CDR3 is CASRGGPRTDTQYF.

This chain links TRBV15 with TRBJ2-1; absent DNA, TCRdb's TRBD1 call cannot be checked. This CDR3 is 14 amino acids long. CDR1 is LNHNV and CDR2 is YYDKDF in the germline V gene (reference sequence). This CDR3 is CATSIGQGWNEQFF.

This sequence joins TRBV7-9 and TRBJ2-5; lacking DNA, the TRBD2 call made by TCRdb goes unchecked. The germline V gene encodes CDR1 SEHNR and CDR2 FQNEAQ (reference sequence). The CDR3 is 14 residues long. The CDR3 sequence is CASKRLAGEETQYF.

The rearrangement joins TRBV5-6 to TRBJ2-7; TCRdb designates TRBD2, a call that cannot be tested without DNA. From germline, CDR1 is SGHDT and CDR2 YYEEEE. This CDR3 region has 15 residues. The CDR3 loop is CASSLVGLEAYEQYF.

V gene TRBV6-2 or TRBV6-3 combines with J gene TRBJ2-1. CDR1 and CDR2 from the germline V gene are MNHEY and SVGEGT. This CDR3 spans 14 amino acids. This CDR3 is CASSYVQAYNEQFF.

This sequence joins TRBV2 and TRBJ2-5; without DNA, the TCRdb call of TRBD1 cannot be checked. The CDR3 sequence is 19 residues long. The germline V gene encodes CDR1 SNHLY and CDR2 FYNNEI. The CDR3 reads CASSETPDREGGQRETQYF.

The rearrangement joins TRBV25-1 to TRBJ1-2. This CDR3 has 13 amino acids. CDR1 and CDR2 (germline): MGHDK, SYGVNS. The CDR3 protein is CASSEGLAYGYTF.

The chain joins TRBV5-1 to TRBJ2-7; the TCRdb call, TRBD1, lacks DNA for checking. CDR1 is SGHRS and CDR2 is YFSETQ in the germline V gene. The CDR3 runs to 15 residues. The CDR3 sequence is CASSSDRGWGPEQYF.

V gene TRBV6-2 or TRBV6-3 combines with J gene TRBJ1-5; without DNA, the TCRdb call of TRBD1 cannot be checked. CDR1 and CDR2 (germline): MNHEY, SVGEGT. This CDR3 region has 18 residues. Here the CDR3 reads CASSPGTGDYYSNQPQHF.

The genes are TRBV4-1 and TRBJ1-1; TCRdb returns TRBD1, unconfirmable since there is no DNA. This CDR3 has 16 residues. Germline V lookup: CDR1 MGHRA, CDR2 YSYEKL. CDR3 amino acids: CASSPNTGILGTEAFF.

The rearrangement links TRBV7-9 to TRBJ2-1; TCRdb indicates TRBD2, and absent DNA this call remains unverified. The CDR3 runs to 15 residues. CDR1 and CDR2 (germline): SEHNR, FQNEAQ (reference sequence). The chain's CDR3 is CASSFPPGGHNEQFF.

The V call is TRBV9, the J call TRBJ2-4. CDR1 and CDR2 from the germline V gene are SGDLS and YYNGEE. This CDR3 is 14 amino acids long. The CDR3 loop is CASSVATGKNIQYF. The entire variable domain, with the rest obtained from reference TRBV9 and TRBJ2-4, is as follows: DSGVTQTPKHLITATGQRVTLRCSPRSGDLSVYWYQQSLDQGLQFLIQYYNGEERAKGNILERFSAQQFPDLHSELNLSSLELGDSALYFCASSVATGKNIQYFGAGTRLSVL.

J is TRBJ1-6 and V is TRBV3-1; lacking DNA, the TRBD1 call made by TCRdb goes unchecked. The CDR3 is made up of 15 amino acids. Germline CDR1 LGHDT, CDR2 YNNKEL (reference sequence). This CDR3 is CASSQFGQGLPPLHF.

The CDR3 sequence: CASSDRLAPTGELFF. The chain employs TRBV2 and TRBJ2-2; with no DNA, the TCRdb D assignment of TRBD2 cannot be verified. Looked up from germline, CDR1 is SNHLY and CDR2 is FYNNEI. This CDR3 contains 15 residues.

The chain joins TRBV7-9 to TRBJ2-5; the TCRdb D gene call, TRBD1, has no DNA to confirm it. This CDR3 has 15 residues. CDR1 and CDR2 (germline): SEHNR, FQNEAQ (reference sequence). The CDR3 reads CASSWGTENQETQYF.

CDR3 protein: CASLGADTQYF. This sequence joins TRBV5-6 and TRBJ2-3; TCRdb's D call of TRBD1 is untestable without DNA. Germline V CDR1 and CDR2: SGHDT, YYEEEE. The CDR3 runs 11 residues.

J is TRBJ2-1 and V is TRBV7-4; TCRdb picks TRBD1, but there is no DNA to check that call. The CDR3 runs to 17 residues. Germline CDR1 and CDR2: SGHVT and SQSDAQ. CDR3 in amino acids: CASSPHERGPIYNEQFF.

This sequence joins TRBV2 and TRBJ1-2; the D call of TRBD1 rests on TCRdb alone, since no DNA is present to check it. Germline V gene data show CDR1 as SNHLY and CDR2 as FYNNEI. This CDR3 region has 16 residues. CDR3 in amino acids: CASSKRGQGVNYGYTF.